This passage covers 30 T cell receptor beta chains from one sample sequenced in a study of blood T cell repertoires in COVID-19. Sequencing was performed with immunoSEQ multiplex PCR; in TCRdb, only in-frame clones are kept and a portion is missing. The data contain 140,000 or so clones, approximately 89% of them singletons. The sequenced sample was peripheral blood. These receptors originate from a human donor in a cohort sampled during active COVID-19.

The gene calls are TRBV7-9 and TRBJ2-4; TRBD1 aligns across 9 bases. The CDR3 sequence is 14 residues long. CDR1 is SEHNR, CDR2 FQNEAQ, per germline (reference sequence). J gave up 5 bases and V 5 bases, and 4 bases lay outside the gene matches. The CDR3 DNA reads as TGTGCCAGCAGCAGAACAGGGGGCGAAAACATTCAGTACTTC. It specifies CASSRTGGENIQYF.

The V and J genes are TRBV5-1 and TRBJ1-2, with 9 bases identical to TRBD1. The junction had 7 bases not matched to a gene; V was cut back by 4 bases and J by 3 bases. CDR3 length equals 15 residues. The germline V gene has CDR1 SGHRS and CDR2 YFSETQ. CDR3 bases: TGCGCCAGCAGCGCAGGGACAGGGTTGGACTATGGCTACACCTTC. This codes for CASSAGTGLDYGYTF.

The chain has TRBV7-2 and TRBJ1-4, with D perhaps matching TRBD1 (6 bases). Trimming pared 5 bases from V and 8 bases from J, leaving 15 bases between. Germline V gives CDR1 SGHTA, CDR2 FQGNSA. The CDR3 loop spans 14 amino acids. This chain's CDR3 is CASSTRDIGEKLFF. For the CDR3, the DNA is TGTGCCAGCAGCACTCGGGACATTGGCGAAAAACTGTTTTTT.

The chain is built from TRBV9 and TRBJ1-2, with 9 bases matching TRBD1. Germline CDR1 reads SGDLS; CDR2 reads YYNGEE. Losses at the gene ends were 4 bases for V and 3 bases for J; bases not matched to a gene: 7. This CDR3 comprises 15 residues. In DNA form, the CDR3 reads TGTGCCAGCAGCCCTAGGGACAGGGTCTACTATGGCTACACCTTC. This sequence encodes CASSPRDRVYYGYTF.

V gene TRBV15 combines with J gene TRBJ2-1; a weak D match, TRBD2 (5 bases). This CDR3 spans 15 amino acids. Looked up from germline, CDR1 is LNHNV and CDR2 is YYDKDF (reference sequence). Trimming took 3 bases from V and 2 from J, leaving 11 bases between them. The CDR3 nucleotides are TGTGCCACCAGCAGTGACGGGGAAGCCTACAATGAGCAGTTCTTC. This sequence encodes CATSSDGEAYNEQFF.

This chain uses TRBV5-1 with TRBJ2-5, with TRBD2 identical over 7 bases. CDR1 SGHRS and CDR2 YFSETQ come from the germline V gene. The CDR3 length is 17 residues. With V trimmed by 4 bases and J by 2 bases, 14 bases remained unmatched. The CDR3 sequence: CASSPTAGGGLQETQYF. The CDR3 DNA reads as TGCGCCAGCAGCCCTACCGCCGGCGGGGGTCTACAAGAGACCCAGTACTTC.

The chain recombines TRBV20-1 with TRBJ1-2; D gene uncertain. V dropped 6 bases and J dropped 4 bases, with 9 bases sitting between them. Germline values: CDR1 DFQATT, CDR2 SNEGSKA (reference sequence). CDR3 size: 11 residues. CDR3 bases: TGCAGTGCAAAAATACTCTATGGCTACACCTTC. Translating gives CSAKILYGYTF.

The chain has TRBV5-1 and TRBJ2-1, with D maybe TRBD1 (5 bases). Germline assignment: CDR1 SGHRS and CDR2 YFSETQ. Between the trimmed V and J ends, which lost 0 bases and 8 bases, there was a span of 15 bases. The CDR3 runs 15 residues. DNA of the CDR3: TGCGCCAGCAGCTTGGGACTGACCCCCAGGGATGAGCAGTTCTTC. Its translation: CASSLGLTPRDEQFF. The complete variable domain, with remaining parts taken from reference TRBV5-1 and TRBJ2-1, reads KAGVTQTPRYLIKTRGQQVTLSCSPISGHRSVSWYQQTPGQGLQFLFEYFSETQRNKGNFPGRFSGRQFSNSRSEMNVSTLELGDSALYLCASSLGLTPRDEQFFGPGTRLTVL.

The chain employs TRBV6-6 and TRBJ1-5; the D is unclear. The CDR3 covers 15 residues. CDR1 is MNHNY, CDR2 SVGAGI, per germline (reference sequence). The V end was cut by 2 bases, the J end by 1 base, with 9 bases between. CDR3 nucleotide sequence: TGTGCCAGCAGTTACATAGTCGGGAGCAATCAGCCCCAGCATTTT. Encoded protein: CASSYIVGSNQPQHF.

The rearrangement links TRBV18 to TRBJ2-1; the match to TRBD2 covers 13 bases. The CDR3 runs 16 residues. Germline values: CDR1 KGHSH, CDR2 LQKENI. V shed 3 bases, J shed 2 bases, and the junction held 1 base outside the gene matches. In DNA form, the CDR3 reads TGTGCCAGCTCACCCGGACTAGCGGGGGCCTACAATGAGCAGTTCTTC. Its translation is CASSPGLAGAYNEQFF.

The gene calls are TRBV6-2 or TRBV6-3 and TRBJ2-5, with TRBD2 matching 15 bases. Unmatched junction bases numbered 5, after V lost 6 bases and J lost 3 bases. CDR3 length equals 16 residues. CDR1 and CDR2 from the germline V gene are MNHEY and SVGEGT. In nucleotides, the CDR3 is TGTGCCAGCAGCTCGGGACTAGCGGGGGGTGAAGAGACCCAGTACTTC. The encoded protein is CASSSGLAGGEETQYF.

The chain couples TRBV7-8 to TRBJ1-1; D is unresolved. The CDR3 length is 14 residues. The germline V gene encodes CDR1 SGHVS and CDR2 FQNEAQ. Trimming pared 2 bases from V and 4 bases from J, leaving 11 bases between. DNA for the CDR3: TGTGCCAGCAGCTTAAGGAGTTTCGGCACTGAAGCTTTCTTT. Translating gives CASSLRSFGTEAFF. The entire variable domain, with the rest obtained from reference TRBV7-8 and TRBJ1-1, is as follows: GAGVSQSPRYKVAKRGQDVALRCDPISGHVSLFWYQQALGQGPEFLTYFQNEAQLDKSGLPSDRFFAERPEGSVSTLKIQRTQQEDSAVYLCASSLRSFGTEAFFGQGTRLTVV.

V is TRBV6-2 or TRBV6-3 and J is TRBJ2-1, with TRBD2 identical over 9 bases. This CDR3 contains 18 residues. Germline values: CDR1 MNHEY, CDR2 SVGEGT. V dropped 6 bases and J dropped 4; count of bases not matched to a gene: 16. The chain's CDR3 is CASSQHTTSGILYNEQFF. The CDR3 DNA reads TGTGCCAGCAGCCAACACACGACTAGCGGAATACTGTACAATGAGCAGTTCTTC.

V gene TRBV19 combines with J gene TRBJ2-1; D call uncertain. The CDR3 sequence is 16 residues long. Germline assignment: CDR1 LNHDA and CDR2 SQIVND (reference sequence). V lost 1 base, J lost 0 bases, and 10 bases lay in between. CDR3 sequence (DNA): TGTGCCAGTAGTATAGGGCCATCTCACTCCTACAATGAGCAGTTCTTC. Residues: CASSIGPSHSYNEQFF.

V and J are TRBV18 and TRBJ2-6; a weak D match, TRBD1 (6 bases). The CDR3 runs 15 residues. The germline V gene encodes CDR1 KGHSH and CDR2 LQKENI. With 4 bases removed from V and 4 bases from J, the gap between germline ends came to 11 bases. The DNA for the CDR3 is TGTGCCAGCTCACTAGCCGGGACAGGGGCCAACGTCCTGACTTTC. This gives the protein CASSLAGTGANVLTF.

The gene calls are TRBV10-3 and TRBJ2-2, with D possibly being TRBD1 (6 bases). This CDR3 has 16 residues. The germline CDR1 and CDR2 sequences are ENHRY and SYGVKD. The V gene lost 4 bases and the J gene lost 3 bases, with 15 bases spanning the gap. The DNA of the CDR3 is TGTGCCATCAGTGCATCAGGGGTCATGGACACCGGGGAGCTGTTTTTT. It specifies CAISASGVMDTGELFF.

This clone has a single count. The chain carries TRBV5-6 and TRBJ2-7; tentative D call: TRBD1 (6 bases). V shed 4 bases and J shed 2 bases, with 13 bases lying between them. Germline loops: CDR1 SGHDT, CDR2 YYEEEE. This CDR3 has 14 residues. CDR3 sequence (DNA): TGTGCCAGCAGCCGAATGGACAGCCCCTACGAGCAGTACTTC. Protein product: CASSRMDSPYEQYF.

The genes are TRBV6-5 and TRBJ1-2; 9 nucleotides line up with TRBD1. J lost 1 base, V lost 6 bases, and 6 bases had no gene match. The CDR3 covers 15 residues. Germline V CDR1 and CDR2: MNHEY, SVGAGI. CDR3 DNA: TGTGCCAGCAGAGGAACAGGGGGCCGTAACTATGGCTACACCTTC. Translated, it gives CASRGTGGRNYGYTF.

The chain employs TRBV7-8 and TRBJ1-3, with D possibly being TRBD1 (5 bases). V was clipped by 1 base and J by 8 bases, with 9 bases between them. Germline CDR1 is SGHVS and CDR2 is FQNEAQ. This CDR3 region has 13 residues. CDR3 loop: CASSLDGADTIYF. CDR3 DNA sequence: TGTGCCAGCAGCTTAGATGGGGCTGACACCATATATTTT.

The chain links TRBV3-1 (or the pseudogene TRBV3-2) to TRBJ2-5; 7 nucleotides line up with TRBD1. V lost 5 bases, J lost 4 bases, and 4 bases stayed unmatched. This CDR3 has 13 amino acids. CDR1 is LGHDT, CDR2 YNNKEL, per germline (reference sequence). The CDR3 region has the DNA TGTGCCAGCAGCACAGGGGAGAGAGAGACCCAGTACTTC. Translating it yields CASSTGERETQYF.

The chain's CDR3 is CASSRRTGGRYEQYF. DNA for the CDR3: TGTGCCAGCAGCCGAAGGACAGGGGGCCGGTACGAGCAGTACTTC. This chain uses TRBV3-1 (or the pseudogene TRBV3-2) with TRBJ2-7; 11 positions agree with TRBD1. The CDR3 contains 15 residues. Germline values: CDR1 LGHDT, CDR2 YNNKEL (reference sequence). Trimming removed 4 bases from V and 4 bases from J; junction bases left unmatched: 6.

The genes are TRBV3-1 (or the pseudogene TRBV3-2) and TRBJ2-7; 7 nucleotides line up with TRBD1. Germline V CDR1 and CDR2: LGHDT, YNNKEL (reference sequence). The junction had 7 bases not matched to a gene; V was cut back by 2 bases and J by 3 bases. The CDR3 is made up of 15 amino acids. CDR3 sequence (DNA): TGTGCCAGCAGCCAACGACAGGGCGCCAACTACGAGCAGTACTTC. Translating it yields CASSQRQGANYEQYF.

The chain carries TRBV2 and TRBJ2-3, with D tentatively TRBD1 (6 bases). V was trimmed by 0 bases and J by 5 bases, leaving 15 bases between them. Germline V CDR1 and CDR2: SNHLY, FYNNEI. This CDR3 is built from 16 residues. CDR3 amino acids: CASSEAAFGGIDTQYF. The CDR3 coding sequence is TGTGCCAGCAGTGAAGCGGCGTTTGGGGGCATAGATACGCAGTATTTT.

The CDR3 DNA reads TGTGCCTGGAGTGTCCTCAGGGGGAACTATGGCTACACCTTC. Amino acids: CAWSVLRGNYGYTF. The chain joins TRBV30 to TRBJ1-2; 7 positions agree with TRBD1. Looked up from germline, CDR1 is GTSNPN and CDR2 is SVGIG (reference sequence). This CDR3 is 14 amino acids long. V was pared by 0 bases and J by 2 bases, with 3 bases of the junction left unmatched.

This chain connects TRBV10-2 to TRBJ1-4; D call uncertain. Trimming cost V 6 bases and J 6 bases, with 8 bases left between them. The germline CDR1 and CDR2 sequences are WSHSY and SAAADI. The CDR3 sequence is 12 residues long. Here the CDR3 DNA reads TGCGCCAGCAGGTTCCGGGATGAAAAACTGTTTTTT. Amino acids: CASRFRDEKLFF.

The chain has TRBV6-5 and TRBJ2-3; maybe TRBD1 (6 bases). V was cut by 5 bases and J by 7 bases, with 13 bases left in between. The CDR3 extends over 13 amino acids. From germline, CDR1 is MNHEY and CDR2 SVGAGI. CDR3 in DNA: TGTGCCAGCAGTCTCCAGGGGTGGAATACGCAGTATTTT. Protein product: CASSLQGWNTQYF.

A single count supports this clone. The chain couples TRBV11-2 to TRBJ2-5, with TRBD2 as a possible D gene (6 bases). Germline V lookup: CDR1 SGHAT, CDR2 FQNNGV. The V end lost 1 base, the J end lost 3 bases, and 6 bases lay between the germline ends. This CDR3 comprises 13 residues. As DNA, the CDR3 is TGTGCCAGCAGCTTAGGGAGGGAAGAGACCCAGTACTTC. Translation gives CASSLGREETQYF.

CDR3: CASSRRPTSGYGYTF. The CDR3 DNA sequence: TGTGCCAGCAGCCGGAGACCGACCAGTGGGTATGGCTACACCTTC. This chain joins TRBV3-1 (or the pseudogene TRBV3-2) and TRBJ1-2; D is unresolved. The CDR3 extends over 15 amino acids. V lost 4 bases, J lost 5 bases, and 17 bases lay in between. Germline V gene lookup returns CDR1 LGHDT and CDR2 YNNKEL (reference sequence).

V gene TRBV4-3 combines with J gene TRBJ2-3; TRBD2 matches at 12 bases. Germline CDR1 and CDR2: LGHNA and YSLEER. The CDR3 contains 17 residues. Germline trimming cut 0 bases from V and 4 bases from J; bases unmatched to any gene: 5. In nucleotides, the CDR3 is TGCGCCAGCAGCCAAGAAGGGCTAGCGGGGGGGGCAGATACGCAGTATTTT. This codes for CASSQEGLAGGADTQYF.

The chain has TRBV2 and TRBJ2-7; TRBD1 matches 7 bases. The germline CDR1 and CDR2 sequences are SNHLY and FYNNEI. The CDR3 is 14 amino acids. The trim removed 6 bases at V and 0 bases at J, leaving 5 bases unmatched. In DNA form, the CDR3 reads TGTGCCAGCAGGGGGACAGTAAACTCCTACGAGCAGTACTTC. Its translation is CASRGTVNSYEQYF.